The 19 T cell receptor beta chains in this list originate from one sample, sequenced in a study of shared clonotypes between healthy human individuals. Assay used: immunoSEQ multiplex PCR; TCRdb lists only in-frame clones, some missing. Here the sample spans 2 million to 2.5 million clones, roughly 95% being singletons. Sequenced: naive CD4+ T cells sorted from blood. The subset was: CD45RA+ positively selected. The receptors derive from a man aged 18 to 29 in good health.

The chain is built from TRBV7-2 and TRBJ1-5; D might be TRBD1 (6 bases). This CDR3 is 13 amino acids long. Per the germline V gene, CDR1 is SGHTA and CDR2 is FQGNSA. Trimming stripped 8 bases from V and 7 bases from J, with 15 bases between. The CDR3 nucleotides are TGTGCCAGCGGGGTCCAGGGGCGCCAGCCCCAGCATTTT. Translating gives CASGVQGRQPQHF.

This clone was detected only once. The V and J genes are TRBV10-1 and TRBJ1-1; 9 nucleotides match TRBD1. Germline V gene lookup returns CDR1 WNHNN and CDR2 SYGVQD (reference sequence). J gave up 8 bases and V 3 bases, and 7 bases lay outside the gene matches. CDR3 length: 14 residues. The CDR3 spells CASSDRDRELEAFF. The CDR3 DNA is TGCGCCAGCAGTGACCGGGACAGGGAATTGGAAGCTTTCTTT.

In DNA, the CDR3 is TGTGCCAGCAGCGTGGGAGAGGGGGAGACCCAGTACTTC. This translates into CASSVGEGETQYF. The chain combines TRBV11-2 with TRBJ2-5; tentatively, D is TRBD1 or TRBD2 (5 bases each). Trimming removed 5 bases at V and 5 bases at J, with 12 bases between. This CDR3 has 13 residues. CDR1 is SGHAT and CDR2 is FQNNGV in the germline V gene.

This chain joins TRBV4-1 and TRBJ1-2, with D uncertain. Deletions cut 0 bases from V and 8 bases from J, with 19 bases between. This CDR3 comprises 16 residues. The germline V gene encodes CDR1 MGHRA and CDR2 YSYEKL. The CDR3 protein is CASSQDLAASYRGYTF. The CDR3 bases are TGCGCCAGCAGCCAAGATCTTGCGGCGAGCTATAGAGGCTACACCTTC.

The V gene is TRBV5-6, the J gene TRBJ1-5; TRBD1 is a possible D gene (5 bases). Germline loops: CDR1 SGHDT, CDR2 YYEEEE. The CDR3 runs 13 residues. Deletions cut 4 bases from V and 7 bases from J, with 12 bases between. The CDR3 loop is CASSQFGAQPQHF. DNA for the CDR3: TGTGCCAGCAGCCAGTTCGGGGCACAGCCCCAGCATTTT.

The V and J genes are TRBV2 and TRBJ1-1; 7 nucleotides align to TRBD1. The germline V gene has CDR1 SNHLY and CDR2 FYNNEI. This CDR3 contains 15 residues. Trimming took 5 bases from V and 0 from J; bases not matched to a gene: 6. CDR3 DNA sequence: TGTGCCAGCAGTCCCGAGGGGGCGGTGAACACTGAAGCTTTCTTT. Protein product: CASSPEGAVNTEAFF.

This clone has just one count. The rearrangement links TRBV7-9 to TRBJ1-2; possible D gene TRBD1, 5 bases. Per the germline V gene, CDR1 is SEHNR and CDR2 is FQNEAQ (reference sequence). This CDR3 has 14 residues. V lost 4 bases to trimming and J lost 2 bases, with 11 bases between them. CDR3 region: CASSYDWDNYGYTF. The CDR3 nucleotides are TGTGCCAGCAGCTACGACTGGGACAACTATGGCTACACCTTC.

J is TRBJ1-1 and V is TRBV7-9; the D gene is possibly TRBD1 (5 bases). V was cut by 0 bases and J by 8 bases, with 10 bases left in between. From germline, CDR1 is SEHNR and CDR2 FQNEAQ (reference sequence). The CDR3 totals 13 residues. The CDR3 sequence: CASSLAREGEAFF. CDR3 nucleotide sequence: TGTGCCAGCAGCTTAGCCAGGGAGGGAGAAGCTTTCTTT.

The rearrangement uses TRBV5-4 and TRBJ2-7, with D tentatively TRBD1 (6 bases). The CDR3 consists of 14 residues. Germline values: CDR1 SGHNT, CDR2 YYREEE (reference sequence). The germline V and J ends were trimmed by 6 bases and 2 bases, with 15 bases remaining between them. The CDR3 DNA reads as TGTGCCAGCAACCGGGACACCAACGCCTACGAGCAGTACTTC. Translating gives CASNRDTNAYEQYF.

The V call is TRBV7-2, the J call TRBJ2-7; TRBD2 might be the D (6 bases). CDR1 SGHTA and CDR2 FQGNSA come from the germline V gene. Deletions cut 4 bases from V and 6 bases from J, with 13 bases between. This CDR3 region has 13 residues. CDR3 region: CASSSLPGGEQYF. DNA for the CDR3: TGTGCCAGCAGCTCCCTCCCCGGGGGCGAGCAGTACTTC.

Details on this clone: Other nucleotide sequences in the sample specify the same CDR3. The CDR3 loop reads CASSPDSNTEAFF. The CDR3 nucleotides are TGTGCCAGCAGCCCGGACAGTAACACTGAAGCTTTCTTT. The chain employs TRBV7-9 and TRBJ1-1; D possibly corresponds to TRBD1 (6 bases). Trimming pared 5 bases from V and 2 bases from J, leaving 9 bases between. The CDR3 loop spans 13 amino acids. Germline V CDR1 and CDR2: SEHNR, FQNEAQ (reference sequence). Full variable domain (outside the CDR3, taken from reference TRBV7-9 and TRBJ1-1): DTGVSQNPRHKITKRGQNVTFRCDPISEHNRLYWYRQTLGQGPEFLTYFQNEAQLEKSRLLSDRFSAERPKGSFSTLEIQRTEQGDSAMYLCASSPDSNTEAFFGQGTRLTVV.

This chain's CDR3 is CATWSGLQETQYF. CDR3 coding DNA: TGTGCCACCTGGAGCGGACTCCAAGAGACCCAGTACTTC. This chain connects TRBV10-3 to TRBJ2-5; TRBD2 might be the D (5 bases). From germline, CDR1 is ENHRY and CDR2 SYGVKD. Trimming removed 10 bases from V and 1 base from J, with 13 bases in between. The CDR3 runs 13 residues.

This clone appeared a single time. The rearrangement links TRBV7-8 to TRBJ1-4, with D unclear. V was cut by 4 bases and J by 0 bases, with 12 bases left in between. This CDR3 has 16 residues. Looked up from germline, CDR1 is SGHVS and CDR2 is FQNEAQ. CDR3 sequence: CASSSLGVTTNEKLFF. DNA for the CDR3: TGTGCCAGCAGCTCACTCGGGGTTACAACTAATGAAAAACTGTTTTTT.

The CDR3 nucleotides read TGTGCCAGTAGTCCCCACTCGTTGGGAGCCAAAAACATTCAGTACTTC. Translation: CASSPHSLGAKNIQYF. V usage is TRBV19 and J usage is TRBJ2-4; D gene unclear. This CDR3 contains 16 residues. Germline V gene data show CDR1 as LNHDA and CDR2 as SQIVND (reference sequence). Between the trimmed V and J ends, which lost 5 bases and 0 bases, there was a span of 14 bases.

V is TRBV5-1 and J is TRBJ2-5; either TRBD1 or TRBD2 may supply D (5 bases each). In germline, CDR1 is SGHRS, CDR2 YFSETQ. There are 14 residues in the CDR3. With 5 bases removed from V and 1 base from J, the gap between germline ends came to 12 bases. For the CDR3, the DNA is TGCGCCAGCAGAATGACGGGACCCCAAGAGACCCAGTACTTC. Its translation: CASRMTGPQETQYF.

For this clone: Other DNA sequences in this specimen translate into the identical CDR3. This chain uses TRBV2 with TRBJ1-1; no clear D. Germline values: CDR1 SNHLY, CDR2 FYNNEI. Trimming removed 7 bases at V and 1 base at J, with 4 bases between. This CDR3 contains 11 residues. Written as DNA, the CDR3 is TGTGCCAGCAAAGCGAACACTGAAGCTTTCTTT. Translation gives CASKANTEAFF.

The chain has TRBV19 and TRBJ1-2, with unresolved D. V dropped 6 bases and J dropped 0 bases, with 11 bases sitting between them. Per the germline V gene, CDR1 is LNHDA and CDR2 is SQIVND (reference sequence). The length of the CDR3 is 14 residues. CDR3 protein: CASSIPGSNYGYTF. The CDR3 DNA reads TGTGCCAGTAGCATACCGGGGTCTAACTATGGCTACACCTTC.

The chain carries TRBV6-5 and TRBJ1-1; no definite D call. Germline-derived CDR1 and CDR2 are MNHEY and SVGAGI. V lost 6 bases and J lost 3, with 11 bases in between. The CDR3 has 13 amino acids. CDR3 in amino acids: CASREAGYTEAFF. Here the CDR3 DNA reads TGTGCCAGCAGGGAGGCAGGATACACTGAAGCTTTCTTT.

This chain uses TRBV18 with TRBJ2-7; possible D gene TRBD1, 5 bases. This CDR3 is built from 12 residues. Trimming removed 3 bases at V and 6 bases at J, with 9 bases between. The V gene's germline CDR1 is KGHSH and CDR2 LQKENI. The CDR3 loop reads CASSPTTAEQYF. As DNA, the CDR3 is TGTGCCAGCTCACCCACGACAGCCGAGCAGTACTTC.